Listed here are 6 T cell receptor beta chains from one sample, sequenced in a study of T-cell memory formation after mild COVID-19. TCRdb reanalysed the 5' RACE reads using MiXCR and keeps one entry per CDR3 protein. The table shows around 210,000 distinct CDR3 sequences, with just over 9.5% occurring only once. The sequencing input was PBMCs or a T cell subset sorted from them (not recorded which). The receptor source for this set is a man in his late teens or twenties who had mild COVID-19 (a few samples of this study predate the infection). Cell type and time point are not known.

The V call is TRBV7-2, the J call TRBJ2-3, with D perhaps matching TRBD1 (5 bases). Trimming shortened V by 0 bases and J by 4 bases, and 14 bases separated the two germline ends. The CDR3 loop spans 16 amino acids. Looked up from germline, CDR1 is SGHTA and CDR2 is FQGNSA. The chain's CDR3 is CASSLAPDRDADTQYF. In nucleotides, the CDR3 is TGTGCCAGCAGCTTAGCCCCTGACAGAGATGCAGATACGCAGTATTTT.

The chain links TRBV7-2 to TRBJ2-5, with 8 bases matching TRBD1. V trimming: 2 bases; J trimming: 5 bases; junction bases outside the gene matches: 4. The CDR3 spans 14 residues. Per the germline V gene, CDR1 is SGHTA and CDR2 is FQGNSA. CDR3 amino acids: CASSLFRTGETQYF. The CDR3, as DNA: TGTGCCAGCAGCTTATTCAGGACAGGGGAGACCCAGTACTTC.

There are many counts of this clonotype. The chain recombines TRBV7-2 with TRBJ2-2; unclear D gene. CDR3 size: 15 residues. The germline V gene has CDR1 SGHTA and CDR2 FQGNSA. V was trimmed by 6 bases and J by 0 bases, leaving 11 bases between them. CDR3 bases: TGTGCCAGCAGTCAAAAGGTGGCGAACACCGGGGAGCTGTTTTTT. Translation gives CASSQKVANTGELFF.

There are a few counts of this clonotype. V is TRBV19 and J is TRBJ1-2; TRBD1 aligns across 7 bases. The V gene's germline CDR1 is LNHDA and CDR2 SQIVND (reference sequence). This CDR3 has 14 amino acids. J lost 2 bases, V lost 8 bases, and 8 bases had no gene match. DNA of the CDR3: TGTGCCAGTGCAACCGGGACAGCAAACTATGGCTACACCTTC. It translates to CASATGTANYGYTF.

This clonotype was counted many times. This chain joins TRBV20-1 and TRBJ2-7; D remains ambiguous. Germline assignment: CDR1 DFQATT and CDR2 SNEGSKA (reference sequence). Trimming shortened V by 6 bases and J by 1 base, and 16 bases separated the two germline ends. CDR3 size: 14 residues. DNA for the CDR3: TGCAGTGCGAAAACAACAGATTTTTCCTACGAGCAGTACTTC. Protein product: CSAKTTDFSYEQYF.

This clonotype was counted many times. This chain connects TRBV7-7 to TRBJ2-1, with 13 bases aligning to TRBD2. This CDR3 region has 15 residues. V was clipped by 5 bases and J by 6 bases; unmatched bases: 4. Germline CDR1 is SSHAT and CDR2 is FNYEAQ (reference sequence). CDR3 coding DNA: TGTGCCAGCAGCCCCCGGACTAGCGGGGGCAATGAGCAGTTCTTC. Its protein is CASSPRTSGGNEQFF.